This T cell receptor (beta chain) was captured by sequencing in a study of T-cell memory formation after mild COVID-19. Study outcomes and limitations: Pre-infection memory showed some responding clones, and this suggested that cross-reactive memory joined. Contracting CD8+ clones were enriched in EMRA, CD4+ mainly in CM and EM. CD4/CD8 balance held among clones contracting day 15 to 85, and later expanders leaned CD4+.

V dropped 4 bases and J dropped 4; count of bases not matched to a gene: 10. This CDR3 contains 16 residues. CDR1 SGHRS and CDR2 YFSETQ come from the germline V gene. On this clonotype: What it binds is unknown.

5'RACE with constant-segment primers yielded barcoded, UMI-tagged TCR alpha and TCR beta cDNA libraries. TCRdb itself ran the 5' RACE reads through MiXCR, one entry per CDR3 protein. The data contain roughly 130,000 distinct CDR3 sequences, over 15% of them singletons. Sequencing was carried out using PBMCs or a T cell subset sorted from them (not recorded which). The genes are TRBV5-1 and TRBJ2-4; TRBD2 matches 8 bases. The sequence derives from a man between 18 and 29 years old who had mild COVID-19 (a few samples of this study predate the infection). Cell type and time point are not known. The CDR3 nucleotides read TGCGCCAGCAGCGACGAGCGGGGGCATTCGAAAAACATTCAGTACTTC. Protein: CASSDERGHSKNIQYF.